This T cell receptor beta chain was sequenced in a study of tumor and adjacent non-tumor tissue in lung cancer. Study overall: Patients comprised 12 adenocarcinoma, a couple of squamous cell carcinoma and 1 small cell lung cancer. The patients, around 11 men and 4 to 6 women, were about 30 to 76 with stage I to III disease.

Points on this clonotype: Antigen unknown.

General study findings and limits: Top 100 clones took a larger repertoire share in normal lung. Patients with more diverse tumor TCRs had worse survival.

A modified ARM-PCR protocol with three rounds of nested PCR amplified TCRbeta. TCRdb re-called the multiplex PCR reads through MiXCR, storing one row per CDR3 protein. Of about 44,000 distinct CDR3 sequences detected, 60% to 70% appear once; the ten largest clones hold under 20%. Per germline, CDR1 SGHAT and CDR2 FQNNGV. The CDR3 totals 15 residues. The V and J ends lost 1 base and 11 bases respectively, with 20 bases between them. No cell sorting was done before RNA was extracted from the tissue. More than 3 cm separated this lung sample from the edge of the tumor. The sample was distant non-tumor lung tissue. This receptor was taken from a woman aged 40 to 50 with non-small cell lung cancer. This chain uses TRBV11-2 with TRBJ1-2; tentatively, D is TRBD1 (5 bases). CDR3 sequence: CASSLGTPGRFGYTF. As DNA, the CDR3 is TGTGCCAGCAGCTTAGGGACCCCGGGGCGCTTTGGTTACACCTTC.